What follows are 4 T cell receptor beta chains derived from one specimen sequenced in a study of human T cells and chemical hapten exposure. TCRdb re-derived calls from the RACE reads in MiXCR, one entry per CDR3 protein. This sample has 340,000 or so distinct CDR3 sequences; around 7% occur once, and the top ten carry about 8%. Specified time point: patch test 1, 2 weeks after DPC sensitization. Treatment given: therapeutic diphenylcyclopropenone sensitization with weekly scalp DPC. The starting material was whole blood, obtained in connection with sensitization to the hapten diphenylcyclopropenone (DPC). All receptors derive from a woman aged 18-29 years with alopecia areata. Some clones in this sample may be carry-over from other donors' samples.

This clonotype showed up many times. The chain joins TRBV20-1 to TRBJ2-2; D gene ambiguous. Trimming removed 0 bases at V and 3 bases at J, with 14 bases between. CDR3 length: 16 amino acids. CDR1 DFQATT and CDR2 SNEGSKA come from the germline V gene (reference sequence). CDR3 amino acids: CSARDEWRRDTGELFF. In DNA form, the CDR3 reads TGCAGTGCTAGAGATGAGTGGAGAAGGGACACCGGGGAGCTGTTTTTT.

The CDR3 is CASSPGSYRENTEAFF. The CDR3 DNA reads as TGTGCCAGCAGTCCCGGAAGCTACAGGGAGAACACTGAAGCTTTCTTT. The chain has TRBV6-2 or TRBV6-3 and TRBJ1-1, with D maybe TRBD1 (6 bases). Germline assignment: CDR1 MNHEY and CDR2 SVGEGT. The CDR3 is 16 amino acids. The germline V and J ends were trimmed by 5 bases and 1 base, with 17 bases remaining between them.

The V and J genes are TRBV9 and TRBJ2-3; weak D call: TRBD1 (5 bases). The CDR3 runs to 13 residues. CDR1 SGDLS and CDR2 YYNGEE come from the germline V gene. Trimming took off 0 bases at V and 3 bases at J, with 5 bases between the two ends. The CDR3 bases are TGTGCCAGCAGCGTAGACAGGACAGATACGCAGTATTTT. The encoded protein is CASSVDRTDTQYF.

This clonotype was found many times. V is TRBV5-4 and J is TRBJ2-5; unclear D gene. Germline V lookup: CDR1 SGHNT, CDR2 YYREEE (reference sequence). The CDR3 runs 12 residues. Trimming took off 7 bases at V and 1 base at J, with 8 bases between the two ends. CDR3 loop: CASGVVQETQYF. The CDR3, as DNA: TGTGCCAGCGGGGTGGTCCAAGAGACCCAGTACTTC.